This is a list of T cell receptor beta chains from one sample in a study of cytomegalovirus exposure and HLA in healthy donors. Here immunoSEQ multiplex PCR was the method, and the copy in TCRdb shows in-frame clones only, minus some. The table shows 150,000 or so clones, with 70% to 80% occurring only once. Sequencing was carried out using PBMCs. The receptors originated from a man aged 30 to 45 in good health and CMV-seropositive. The CDR3 runs from the conserved cysteine through the conserved F or W. The D gene is left open where the match is weak. For some rows the clone size is stated as once, few or many, or as a class when expanded; others skip it.

>TRBJ2-2|TRBV27|NA|TRBD2
CASGSGRLVGELFF
TGTGCCAGCGGTAGCGGGAGGTTGGTCGGGGAGCTGTTTTTT
>TRBJ1-1|TRBV27|once|NA
CASIVSAGRTEAFF
TGTGCCAGCATTGTTTCAGCAGGGCGAACTGAAGCTTTCTTT
>TRBJ2-2|TRBV5-4|few|TRBD2
CASSQTSGRARTGELFF
TGTGCCAGCAGCCAGACTAGCGGGAGGGCCCGCACCGGGGAGCTGTTTTTT
>TRBJ2-3|TRBV5-1|NA|TRBD2
CASRQGTRTTDTQYF
TGCGCCAGCAGACAAGGGACTAGGACAACAGATACGCAGTATTTT
>TRBJ2-7|TRBV5-4|NA|TRBD1
CASSSGQALGEQYF
TGTGCCAGCAGCTCGGGACAGGCCCTGGGGGAGCAGTACTTC
>TRBJ2-4|TRBV6-5|NA|NA
CASSYSTTTTKNIQYF
TGTGCCAGCAGTTACTCGACAACCACGACCAAAAACATTCAGTACTTC
>TRBJ2-1|TRBV15|NA|TRBD1
CATSRGDRGLYNEQFF
TGTGCCACCAGCAGAGGGGACAGGGGGCTCTACAATGAGCAGTTCTTC
>TRBJ1-5|TRBV5-6|once|TRBD1
CASSSATGDQPQHF
TGTGCCAGCAGCTCCGCGACAGGGGACCAGCCCCAGCATTTT
>TRBJ1-2|TRBV23-1|NA|NA
CATQQRLDYGYTF
TGCGCCACCCAACAACGTCTTGACTATGGCTACACCTTC
>TRBJ2-1|TRBV28|NA|TRBD2
CASSLTSGRSRDEQFF
TGTGCCAGCAGTTTGACTAGCGGGAGGAGTAGGGATGAGCAGTTCTTC
>TRBJ2-1|TRBV7-9|NA|TRBD2
CASSVTSGSYNEQFF
TGTGCCAGCAGCGTGACTAGCGGCTCCTACAATGAGCAGTTCTTC
>TRBJ1-4|TRBV7-9|few|NA
CASSLGVQDEKLFF
TGTGCCAGCAGCCTAGGGGTGCAGGATGAAAAACTGTTTTTT
>TRBJ2-7|TRBV7-9|NA|NA
CASSLALSGTYEQYF
TGTGCCAGCAGCTTAGCGTTATCAGGGACCTACGAGCAGTACTTC
>TRBJ2-7|TRBV5-6|few|NA
CASSEDREVYEQYF
TGTGCCAGCAGCGAGGACAGAGAGGTGTACGAGCAGTACTTC
>TRBJ2-3|TRBV6-1|NA|NA
CASRSRTSTDTQYF
TGTGCCAGCAGATCTAGGACTTCCACAGATACGCAGTATTTT
>TRBJ2-1|TRBV2|NA|NA
CASRTSGTNEQFF
TGTGCCAGCAGGACATCCGGGACAAATGAGCAGTTCTTC
>TRBJ2-7|TRBV6-1|NA|TRBD1
CASSDWDRIYEQYF
TGTGCCAGCAGTGATTGGGACAGGATCTACGAGCAGTACTTC
>TRBJ2-7|TRBV4-2|NA|TRBD2
CASSQGGFTYEQYF
TGTGCCAGCAGCCAGGGAGGGTTCACCTACGAGCAGTACTTC
>TRBJ2-5|TRBV5-1|NA|NA
CASSTSRTAQETQYF
TGCGCCAGCAGCACCAGTCGGACAGCCCAAGAGACCCAGTACTTC
>TRBJ2-1|TRBV19|NA|NA
CASRGWTVNEQFF
TGTGCCAGTAGGGGTTGGACAGTTAATGAGCAGTTCTTC
>TRBJ2-7|TRBV7-6|NA|TRBD2
CASSLGRLAGAIEQYF
TGTGCCAGCAGCTTAGGTAGACTAGCGGGAGCCATAGAGCAGTACTTC
>TRBJ1-1|TRBV30|few|NA
CAWGPGTPNTEAFF
TGTGCCTGGGGCCCCGGGACACCGAACACTGAAGCTTTCTTT
>TRBJ2-1|TRBV4-1|NA|TRBD2
CASSQATSGASYNEQFF
TGCGCCAGCAGCCAAGCTACTAGCGGGGCCTCCTACAATGAGCAGTTCTTC
>TRBJ1-2|TRBV4-1|NA|NA
CASSHEGRRYGYTF
TGCGCCAGCAGCCACGAAGGACGGAGGTATGGCTACACCTTC
>TRBJ2-3|TRBV6-5|NA|TRBD2
CASSYSSGSGTDTQYF
TGTGCCAGCAGTTACTCGAGCGGGAGTGGCACAGATACGCAGTATTTT
>TRBJ2-5|TRBV6-1|NA|TRBD2
CASRETGLAFTGETQYF
TGTGCCAGCAGAGAAACGGGACTAGCTTTTACGGGGGAGACCCAGTACTTC
>TRBJ1-2|TRBV28|NA|TRBD1
CASSRTGTGGGYTF
TGTGCCAGCAGTCGAACCGGGACAGGAGGTGGCTACACCTTC
>TRBJ1-2|TRBV29-1|once|TRBD1
CSVDTGGSGGYTF
TGCAGCGTTGATACAGGGGGCTCCGGGGGCTACACCTTC
>TRBJ2-2|TRBV11-3|NA|NA
CASSFRGADTGELFF
TGTGCCAGCAGCTTCAGGGGCGCAGACACCGGGGAGCTGTTTTTT
>TRBJ1-1|TRBV28|NA|NA
CASSSGGLATEAFF
TGTGCCAGCAGTTCGGGGGGCCTGGCCACTGAAGCTTTCTTT
>TRBJ2-7|TRBV5-1|NA|TRBD1
CASSLFTGDSYEQYF
TGCGCCAGCAGCTTGTTTACAGGGGACTCCTACGAGCAGTACTTC
>TRBJ1-1|TRBV10-3|NA|NA
CAISELGQTQEGAFF
TGTGCCATCAGTGAGCTCGGGCAGACCCAAGAGGGAGCTTTCTTT
>TRBJ2-1|TRBV19|once|TRBD2
CASNPGTSGYNEQFF
TGTGCCAGTAATCCCGGGACTAGCGGTTACAATGAGCAGTTCTTC
>TRBJ1-2|TRBV29-1|NA|NA
CSVEDLTDHNNYGYTF
TGCAGCGTTGAAGATCTGACAGATCACAATAACTATGGCTACACCTTC
>TRBJ2-1|TRBV6-5|few|NA
CASSSLGQPSYNEQFF
TGTGCCAGCAGTTCTTTGGGCCAGCCGTCCTACAATGAGCAGTTCTTC
>TRBJ2-7|TRBV27|NA|NA
CASSLDNPSAVYEQYF
TGTGCCAGCAGTTTGGACAACCCCTCGGCAGTATACGAGCAGTACTTC
>TRBJ1-5|TRBV28|NA|NA
CASSQPRPGGNQPQHF
TGTGCCAGCAGCCAACCTCGCCCGGGGGGCAATCAGCCCCAGCATTTT
>TRBJ2-7|TRBV4-2|NA|TRBD2
CASSPTSGRSCEQYF
TGTGCCAGCAGCCCGACTAGCGGGAGGTCGTGCGAGCAGTACTTC
>TRBJ2-7|TRBV10-2|NA|TRBD1
CASSGTGDYEQYF
TGCGCCAGCAGTGGGACAGGGGACTACGAGCAGTACTTC
>TRBJ1-2|TRBV10-2|NA|TRBD1
CASSEAGTAFGYTF
TGCGCCAGCAGTGAGGCCGGGACAGCCTTCGGCTACACCTTC
>TRBJ1-4|TRBV6-5|few|NA
CASCGGREKLFF
TGTGCCAGCTGCGGGGGTAGGGAAAAACTGTTTTTT
>TRBJ1-5|TRBV2|NA|NA
CASSENGGLGQPQHF
TGTGCCAGCAGTGAAAACGGGGGGCTTGGTCAGCCCCAGCATTTT
>TRBJ2-7|TRBV6-6|NA|NA
CASRSGNSYEQYF
TGTGCCAGCAGGTCTGGCAACTCCTACGAGCAGTACTTC
>TRBJ2-3|TRBV7-2|few|TRBD1
CASSLGAGGASDTQYF
TGTGCCAGCAGCTTAGGCGCAGGGGGCGCCTCAGATACGCAGTATTTT
>TRBJ2-5|TRBV7-2|NA|NA
CASSPRTAETQYF
TGTGCCAGCAGCCCACGGACAGCAGAGACCCAGTACTTC
>TRBJ2-1|TRBV7-9|few|TRBD1
CAGMGTGVHEQFF
TGTGCCGGAATGGGGACAGGGGTACATGAGCAGTTCTTC
>TRBJ1-1|TRBV19|NA|TRBD1
CASSIGQGGRRAFF
TGTGCCAGTAGTATAGGACAGGGAGGACGGCGAGCTTTCTTT
>TRBJ2-7|TRBV4-1|NA|TRBD2
CASSQVAGAAYEQYF
TGCGCCAGCAGCCAAGTAGCGGGAGCGGCATACGAGCAGTACTTC
>TRBJ2-3|TRBV5-4|NA|NA
CASSLEPESTDTQYF
TGTGCCAGCAGCTTGGAGCCGGAGAGCACAGATACGCAGTATTTT
>TRBJ2-2|TRBV7-9|NA|NA
CASSPGGLSGELFF
TGTGCCAGCAGCCCCGGAGGGCTTTCCGGGGAGCTGTTTTTT
>TRBJ2-7|TRBV7-9|NA|NA
CASSLVMGDSYEQYF
TGTGCCAGCAGCTTAGTGATGGGAGACTCCTACGAGCAGTACTTC
>TRBJ2-2|TRBV2|NA|NA
CASWGGLNTGELFF
TGTGCCAGCTGGGGGGGGCTGAACACCGGGGAGCTGTTTTTT
>TRBJ2-3|TRBV4-1|NA|TRBD2
CASSQETGTSGLTSTDTQYF
TGCGCCAGCAGCCAAGAGACCGGGACTAGCGGCCTGACTAGCACAGATACGCAGTATTTT
>TRBJ1-1|TRBV30|NA|TRBD1
CAWSGDRDTEAFF
TGTGCCTGGAGTGGGGACAGGGACACTGAAGCTTTCTTT
>TRBJ2-3|TRBV5-6|NA|NA
CASSLGPHTDTQYF
TGTGCCAGCAGCTTGGGGCCACACACAGATACGCAGTATTTT